This T cell receptor beta chain was retrieved from a study of long-term antiretroviral therapy in people with HIV. Study as a whole: Collection of the earliest samples took place about a decade ahead of the 2015 immediate-ART recommendation.

This clone was picked up one time. Germline V CDR1 and CDR2: SNHLY, FYNNEI. The CDR3 is 14 residues long. Unmatched junction bases numbered 6, after V lost 6 bases and J lost 2 bases. Survey level was the resolution at which the v3.0 immunoSEQ assay ran. Profiling relied on immunoSEQ multiplex PCR, and the TCRdb table lists in-frame clones only, not all of them. The sample includes about 43,000 clones, approximately 89% of them seen just once. The TCR comes from a woman aged 45-65 years with HIV. The V call is TRBV2, the J call TRBJ2-5, with TRBD2 identical over 7 bases. The material was unsorted PBMCs, obtained 0.1 years before starting antiretroviral therapy. The CDR3 DNA sequence: TGTGCCAGCAGCTCTTTCGGGGGGCAAGAGACCCAGTACTTC. It specifies CASSSFGGQETQYF.